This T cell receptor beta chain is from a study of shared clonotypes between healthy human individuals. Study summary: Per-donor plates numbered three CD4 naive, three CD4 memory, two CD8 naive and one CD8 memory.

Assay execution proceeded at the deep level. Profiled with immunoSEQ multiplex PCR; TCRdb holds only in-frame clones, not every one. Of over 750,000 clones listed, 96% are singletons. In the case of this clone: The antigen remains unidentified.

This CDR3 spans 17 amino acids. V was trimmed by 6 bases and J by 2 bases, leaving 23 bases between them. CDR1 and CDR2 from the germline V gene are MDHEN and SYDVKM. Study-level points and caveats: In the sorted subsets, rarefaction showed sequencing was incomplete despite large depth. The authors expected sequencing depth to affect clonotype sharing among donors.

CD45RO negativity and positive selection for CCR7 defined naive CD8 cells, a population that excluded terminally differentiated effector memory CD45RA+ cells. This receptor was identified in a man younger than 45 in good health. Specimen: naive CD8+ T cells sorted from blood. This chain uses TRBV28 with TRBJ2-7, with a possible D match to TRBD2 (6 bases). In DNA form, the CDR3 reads TGTGCCAGCAGCCTAAATAGGGCGGGACGTCGCACCTACGAGCAGTACTTC. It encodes CASSLNRAGRRTYEQYF.